The clone carrying this TCR beta chain was seen a handful of times. One junction end does not reproduce the germline sequence, and a read error may be involved. The data are from a study of blood T cells in healthy people across ages. CDR1 is DFQATT and CDR2 is SNEGSKA in the germline V gene (reference sequence). CDR3 length equals 13 residues. A sample-barcoded 5' primer and a J-beta primer mix were used in a second PCR of about 7 to 12 cycles. MiXCR was run by TCRdb on the 5' RACE reads, yielding one entry per CDR3 protein. The sample records some 1,800,000 distinct CDR3 sequences, around 42% being singletons.

Source material: blood. The V call is TRBV20-1, the J call TRBJ2-1, with 7 bases lining up with TRBD1. The receptor comes from a human donor in good health. The CDR3 is CSPQGGSHNEQFF. The CDR3 DNA sequence: TGCAGCCCACAAGGGGGCTCCCACAATGAGCAGTTCTTC.